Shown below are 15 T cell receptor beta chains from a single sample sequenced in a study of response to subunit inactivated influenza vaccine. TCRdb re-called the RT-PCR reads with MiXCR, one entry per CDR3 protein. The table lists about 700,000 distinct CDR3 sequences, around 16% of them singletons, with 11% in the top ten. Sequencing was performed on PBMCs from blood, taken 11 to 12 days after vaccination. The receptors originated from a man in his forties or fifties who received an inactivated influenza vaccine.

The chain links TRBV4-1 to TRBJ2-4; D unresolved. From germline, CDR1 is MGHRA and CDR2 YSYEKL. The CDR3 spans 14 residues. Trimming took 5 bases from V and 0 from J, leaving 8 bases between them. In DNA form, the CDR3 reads TGCGCCAGCAGCAGGGAACTAGCCAAAAACATTCAGTACTTC. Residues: CASSRELAKNIQYF.

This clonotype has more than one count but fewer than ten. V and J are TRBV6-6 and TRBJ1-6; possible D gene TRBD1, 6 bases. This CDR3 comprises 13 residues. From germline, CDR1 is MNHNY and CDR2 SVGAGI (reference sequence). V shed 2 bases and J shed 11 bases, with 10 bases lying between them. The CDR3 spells CASSYGGQTPLHF. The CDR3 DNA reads TGTGCCAGCAGTTACGGAGGACAGACACCCCTCCACTTT.

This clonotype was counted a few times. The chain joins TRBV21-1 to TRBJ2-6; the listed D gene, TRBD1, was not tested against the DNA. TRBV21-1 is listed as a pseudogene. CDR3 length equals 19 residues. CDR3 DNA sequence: TGTGCCAGCAGCAATGATGAGGGACAGACCTTCTCTGGGGCCAACGTCCTGACTTTC. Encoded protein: CASSNDEGQTFSGANVLTF.

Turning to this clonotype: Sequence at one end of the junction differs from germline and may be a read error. CDR3 sequence reads: CASSQDQGTVSF. The CDR3, as DNA: TGCGCCAGCAGCCAAGACCAAGGGACAGTCTCCTTC. This chain connects TRBV4-3 to TRBJ2-7; TRBD1 matches at 7 bases. CDR1 and CDR2 from the germline V gene are LGHNA and YSLEER. The CDR3 extends over 12 amino acids.

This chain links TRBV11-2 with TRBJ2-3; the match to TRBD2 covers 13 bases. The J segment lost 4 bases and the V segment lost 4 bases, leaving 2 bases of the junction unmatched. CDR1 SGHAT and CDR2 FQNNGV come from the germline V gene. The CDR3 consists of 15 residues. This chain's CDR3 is CASSWTSGGSDTQYF. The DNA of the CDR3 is TGTGCCAGCAGCTGGACTAGCGGGGGTTCAGATACGCAGTATTTT.

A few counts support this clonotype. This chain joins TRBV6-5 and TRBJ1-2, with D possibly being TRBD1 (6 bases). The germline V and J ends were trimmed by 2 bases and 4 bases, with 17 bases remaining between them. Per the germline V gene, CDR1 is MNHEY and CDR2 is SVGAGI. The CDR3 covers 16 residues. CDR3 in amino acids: CASSYGQGSGSYGYTF. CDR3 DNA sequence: TGTGCCAGCAGTTACGGCCAGGGGTCGGGTAGCTATGGCTACACCTTC.

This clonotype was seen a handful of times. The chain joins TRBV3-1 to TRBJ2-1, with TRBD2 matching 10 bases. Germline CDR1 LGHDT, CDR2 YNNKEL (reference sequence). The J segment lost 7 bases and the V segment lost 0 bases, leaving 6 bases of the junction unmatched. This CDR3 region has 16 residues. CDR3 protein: CASSQDLSGRENEQFF. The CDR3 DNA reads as TGTGCCAGCAGCCAAGATCTAAGCGGGAGGGAGAATGAGCAGTTCTTC.

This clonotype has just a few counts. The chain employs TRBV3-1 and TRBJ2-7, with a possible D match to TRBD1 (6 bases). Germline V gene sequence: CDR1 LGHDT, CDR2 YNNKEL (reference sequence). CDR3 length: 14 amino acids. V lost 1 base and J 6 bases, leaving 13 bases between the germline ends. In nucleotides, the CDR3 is TGTGCCAGCAGCCAAGTCGAACAGGGCGGCGAGCAGTACTTC. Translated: CASSQVEQGGEQYF.

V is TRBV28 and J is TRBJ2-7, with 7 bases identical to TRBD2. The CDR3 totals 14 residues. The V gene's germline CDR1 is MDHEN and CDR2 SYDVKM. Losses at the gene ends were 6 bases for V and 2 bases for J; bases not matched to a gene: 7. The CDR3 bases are TGTGCCAGCAGACTCGGCGGGGGAGCCTACGAGCAGTACTTC. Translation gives CASRLGGGAYEQYF.

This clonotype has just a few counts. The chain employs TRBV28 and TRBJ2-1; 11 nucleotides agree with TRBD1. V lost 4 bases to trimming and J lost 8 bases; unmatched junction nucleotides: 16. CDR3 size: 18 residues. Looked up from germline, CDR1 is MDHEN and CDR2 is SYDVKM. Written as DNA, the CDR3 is TGTGCCAGCAGTTCACATGCCGGCCGGGACAGGGGGAAGGATGAGCAGTTCTTC. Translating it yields CASSSHAGRDRGKDEQFF.

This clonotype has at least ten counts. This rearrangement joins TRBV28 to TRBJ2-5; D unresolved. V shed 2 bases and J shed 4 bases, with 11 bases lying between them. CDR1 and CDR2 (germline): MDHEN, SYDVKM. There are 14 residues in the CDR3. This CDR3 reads CASSLRGFAETQYF. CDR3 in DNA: TGTGCCAGCAGTTTAAGAGGTTTTGCAGAGACCCAGTACTTC.

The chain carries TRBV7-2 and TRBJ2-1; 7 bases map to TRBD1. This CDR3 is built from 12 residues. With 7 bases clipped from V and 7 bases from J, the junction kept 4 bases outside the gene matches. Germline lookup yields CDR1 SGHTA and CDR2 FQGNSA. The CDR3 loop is CASTLQGNEQFF. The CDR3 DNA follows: TGTGCCAGCACCCTACAGGGGAATGAGCAGTTCTTC.

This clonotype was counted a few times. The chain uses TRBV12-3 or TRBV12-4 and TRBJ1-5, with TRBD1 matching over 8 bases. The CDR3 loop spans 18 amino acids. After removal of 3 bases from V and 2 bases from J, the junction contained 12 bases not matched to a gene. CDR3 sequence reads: CASSLRWTGRRGNQPQHF. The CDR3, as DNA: TGTGCCAGCAGTTTGAGATGGACAGGGCGGCGAGGCAATCAGCCCCAGCATTTT.

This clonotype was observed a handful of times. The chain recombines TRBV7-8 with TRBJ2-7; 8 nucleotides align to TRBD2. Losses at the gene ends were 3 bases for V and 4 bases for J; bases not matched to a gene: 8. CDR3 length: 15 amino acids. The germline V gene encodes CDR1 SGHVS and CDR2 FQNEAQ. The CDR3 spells CASSFPDSGSYEQYF. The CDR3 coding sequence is TGTGCCAGCAGCTTCCCCGACAGCGGGAGTTACGAGCAGTACTTC.

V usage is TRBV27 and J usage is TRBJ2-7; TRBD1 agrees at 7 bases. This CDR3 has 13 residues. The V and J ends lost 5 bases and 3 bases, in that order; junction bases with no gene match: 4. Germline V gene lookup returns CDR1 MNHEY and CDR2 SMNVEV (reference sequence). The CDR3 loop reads CASSARGLYEQYF. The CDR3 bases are TGTGCCAGCAGTGCGAGGGGGCTCTACGAGCAGTACTTC.